The rows below give T cell receptor beta chains drawn from one sample of a study of cytomegalovirus exposure and HLA in healthy donors. The protocol was immunoSEQ multiplex PCR, while the TCRdb copy is restricted to in-frame clones and leaves out a portion. Among around 86,000 clones, 75% to 85% were seen once, and the ten largest hold 3%. Sequencing was done on a sample of PBMCs. Receptors originate from a man aged 50-59 years in good health and CMV-seropositive. Each CDR3 is given with its conserved first and last residue. The order of the fields is D gene, J gene, clone size, V gene, CDR3 protein, CDR3 DNA. A D gene is named only where the DNA matches it firmly. The size of a clone is reported for some rows only, either as once, few or many, or as a class for expanded clones.

>TRBD2|TRBJ2-4|-|TRBV7-2
CASSGTSGRNIQYF
TGTGCCAGCTCGGGGACTAGCGGGAGAAACATTCAGTACTTC
>TRBD1|TRBJ1-4|few|TRBV6-6
CASSRETGLGEKLFF
TGTGCCAGCAGCCGGGAGACAGGGCTTGGGGAAAAACTGTTTTTT
>-|TRBJ1-2|once|TRBV15
CATSREGSLSYGYTF
TGTGCCACCAGCAGAGAAGGGAGCCTTTCCTATGGCTACACCTTC
>-|TRBJ2-3|once|TRBV10-3
CAISESGGPADTQYF
TGTGCCATCAGCGAGAGTGGGGGCCCAGCAGATACGCAGTATTTT
>-|TRBJ2-2|-|TRBV5-4
CASSLGGDTGGLFF
TGTGCCAGCAGCTTGGGGGGAGACACCGGGGGGCTGTTTTTT
>TRBD1|TRBJ1-2|few|TRBV5-1
CASSFPDRPDYGYTF
TGCGCCAGCAGCTTCCCGGACAGGCCCGACTATGGCTACACCTTC
>-|TRBJ2-6|-|TRBV21-1
CASSKSLTSYFDRGHRSGANVLTF
TGTGCCAGCAGCAAAAGTCTCACATCATACTTTGACAGGGGTCATCGCTCTGGGGCCAACGTCCTGACTTTC
>-|TRBJ2-5|-|TRBV27
CASSSGAGETQYF
TGTGCCAGCAGTAGTGGGGCGGGGGAGACCCAGTACTTC
>TRBD1|TRBJ2-1|once|TRBV6-1
CASSGGTGPYNEQFF
TGTGCCAGCAGTGGGGGGACAGGGCCCTACAATGAGCAGTTCTTC
>TRBD1|TRBJ1-2|-|TRBV5-1
CASSLGGQGTIGYTF
TGCGCCAGCAGCTTGGGGGGACAGGGGACTATTGGCTACACCTTC
>TRBD1|TRBJ2-1|-|TRBV19
CASSTGTGGLKDEQFF
TGTGCCAGTAGTACCGGGACAGGGGGGTTGAAGGATGAGCAGTTCTTC
>-|TRBJ2-7|-|TRBV21-1
CATSPRGEGGGEQYF
TGTGCCACCTCCCCGAGGGGGGAGGGAGGGGGAGAGCAGTACTTC
>TRBD2|TRBJ2-7|-|TRBV7-7
CASSLEAGPPDEQYF
TGTGCTAGCAGCTTAGAAGCGGGACCGCCGGACGAGCAGTACTTC
>-|TRBJ1-4|few|TRBV5-6
CASSFGSAREKLFF
TGTGCCAGCAGCTTCGGGTCAGCGAGGGAAAAACTGTTTTTT
>TRBD2|TRBJ2-1|-|TRBV30
CAWTGPGLAMFF
TGTGCCTGGACCGGACCGGGACTAGCTATGTTCTTC
>-|TRBJ2-5|-|TRBV13
CASSAWGSGPQETQYF
TGTGCCAGCAGCGCGTGGGGAAGCGGGCCCCAAGAGACCCAGTACTTC
>-|TRBJ2-7|-|TRBV5-1
CASRNPGTRIWEQYF
TGCGCCAGCAGAAATCCCGGGACACGCATCTGGGAGCAGTACTTC
>TRBD2|TRBJ2-3|-|TRBV7-9
CASSLGVAAGVGTDTQYF
TGTGCCAGCAGCTTAGGGGTAGCTGCGGGGGTGGGCACAGATACGCAGTATTTT
>TRBD2|TRBJ2-2|-|TRBV7-3
CASSLSLSGRGTGELFF
TGTGCCAGCAGCTTAAGTCTCAGCGGGAGGGGCACCGGGGAGCTGTTTTTT
>-|TRBJ2-6|-|TRBV7-3
CASSLTGSGANVLTF
TGTGCCAGCAGTCTCACAGGGTCTGGGGCCAACGTCCTGACTTTC
>-|TRBJ2-2|once|TRBV5-1
CASSPPGLGTGELFF
TGCGCCAGCAGCCCGCCGGGACTGGGTACCGGGGAGCTGTTTTTT
>TRBD1|TRBJ2-1|-|TRBV7-3
CASSPTGVLSLYNEQFF
TGTGCCAGCAGCCCGACAGGGGTTTTATCCCTCTACAATGAGCAGTTCTTC
>TRBD1|TRBJ1-5|-|TRBV19
CASISLRTGGTEQPQHF
TGTGCCAGTATCTCTCTCCGGACAGGGGGTACGGAACAGCCCCAGCATTTT
>-|TRBJ2-3|-|TRBV12-5
CASGHGQGTDTQYF
TGTGCTAGTGGTCACGGTCAGGGGACAGATACGCAGTATTTT